These 29 T cell receptor beta chains were all obtained from the same sample, sequenced in a study of OX40 agonist ivuxolimab in advanced cancers. The data were produced by immunoSEQ multiplex PCR, yet TCRdb's version contains in-frame clones alone and is incomplete. The repertoire holds around 50,000 clones, 65% to 85% seen once, with 2.5% to 3.5% in the top ten. The source was CD4+ or CD8+ T cells sorted from blood, collected in a trial of the OX40 agonist ivuxolimab. These receptors were obtained from an adult with an advanced solid tumor such as melanoma, head and neck, liver or kidney cancer.

The chain carries TRBV2 and TRBJ2-2; 8 positions match TRBD1. The CDR3 is 15 amino acids. From germline, CDR1 is SNHLY and CDR2 FYNNEI. V trimming: 5 bases; J trimming: 7 bases; junction bases outside the gene matches: 9. The chain's CDR3 is CASSPRGQGSGELFF. In DNA form, the CDR3 reads TGTGCCAGCAGTCCTCGTGGACAGGGTAGCGGGGAGCTGTTTTTT.

The rearrangement joins TRBV12-2 to TRBJ1-1. TRBV12-2 is a listed pseudogene. This CDR3 comprises 15 residues. The chain's CDR3 is CASRLVPHRMAEAFF. CDR3 nucleotide sequence: TGTGCAAGTCGCTTAGTACCACACCGGATGGCTGAAGCTTTCTTT.

The chain has TRBV2 and TRBJ1-6, with no clear D. V dropped 3 bases and J dropped 2 bases, with 14 bases sitting between them. This CDR3 is built from 17 residues. Per germline, CDR1 SNHLY and CDR2 FYNNEI. The CDR3: CASSELGGRTYNSPLHF. In DNA form, the CDR3 reads TGTGCCAGCAGTGAGCTGGGAGGAAGGACCTATAATTCACCCCTCCACTTT.

This clone appeared a single time. This rearrangement joins TRBV18 to TRBJ2-2; the D is unclear. The CDR3 runs to 14 residues. V was trimmed by 2 bases and J by 1 base, leaving 5 bases between them. CDR1 is KGHSH and CDR2 is LQKENI in the germline V gene. The CDR3 region has the DNA TGTGCCAGCTCACCAGCGCTGAACACCGGGGAGCTGTTTTTT. Residues: CASSPALNTGELFF.

V gene TRBV12-5 combines with J gene TRBJ2-3, with a weak D call TRBD2 (6 bases). This CDR3 region has 14 residues. Germline V lookup: CDR1 LGHNT, CDR2 FRNRAP. Trimming took 8 bases from V and 1 from J, leaving 13 bases between them. This CDR3 is CASSGGGGTDTQYF. The CDR3 DNA reads as TGTGCTAGTTCTGGGGGAGGTGGCACAGATACGCAGTATTTT.

The chain couples TRBV7-2 to TRBJ2-7; D may correspond to TRBD1 or TRBD2 (5 bases each). V gave up 6 bases and J gave up 0 bases, with 12 bases separating them. The germline gives CDR1 SGHTA, CDR2 FQGNSA. The CDR3 sequence is 14 residues long. CDR3 in DNA: TGTGCCAGCAGACGGGACCGATCCTCCTACGAGCAGTACTTC. Its protein product is CASRRDRSSYEQYF.

This rearrangement joins TRBV18 to TRBJ2-6; D is perhaps TRBD1 or TRBD2 (6 bases each). Trimming cost V 3 bases and J 4 bases, with 19 bases left between them. Germline V gene sequence: CDR1 KGHSH, CDR2 LQKENI. The CDR3 is 18 amino acids. The CDR3 loop reads CASSPDLRGRSGANVLTF. The DNA of the CDR3 is TGTGCCAGCTCACCCGACCTACGGGGGCGCTCCGGGGCCAACGTCCTGACTTTC. Full variable domain (remainder filled in from reference TRBV18 and TRBJ2-6): NAGVMQNPRHLVRRRGQEARLRCSPMKGHSHVYWYRQLPEEGLKFMVYLQKENIIDESGMPKERFSAEFPKEGPSILRIQQVVRGDSAAYFCASSPDLRGRSGANVLTFGAGSRLTVL.

J is TRBJ1-2 and V is TRBV6-1; D is ambiguous. This CDR3 is built from 15 residues. Looked up from germline, CDR1 is MNHNS and CDR2 is SASEGT. Trimming shortened V by 2 bases and J by 8 bases, and 18 bases separated the two germline ends. The CDR3 bases are TGTGCCAGCAGTGAACAGGCAGGCCAAATCGGGGGCTACACCTTC. Amino acid sequence: CASSEQAGQIGGYTF.

This chain joins TRBV19 and TRBJ2-1; D assignment may be TRBD1 or TRBD2 (5 bases each). The germline V and J ends were trimmed by 5 bases and 1 base, with 18 bases remaining between them. This CDR3 is 17 amino acids long. Germline CDR1 is LNHDA and CDR2 is SQIVND (reference sequence). The CDR3 nucleotides are TGTGCCAGTAGTCTCTCCCCGGGGCCGGCGTCCTACAATGAGCAGTTCTTC. This gives the protein CASSLSPGPASYNEQFF.

The chain links TRBV18 to TRBJ2-7; TRBD1 aligns across 8 bases. This CDR3 has 15 residues. Germline CDR1 and CDR2: KGHSH and LQKENI. V was clipped by 3 bases and J by 0 bases; unmatched bases: 4. DNA of the CDR3: TGTGCCAGCTCACCTCGGACAGGGAGCTCCTACGAGCAGTACTTC. Residues: CASSPRTGSSYEQYF.

The V gene is TRBV5-1, the J gene TRBJ2-7; tentative D call: TRBD1 (6 bases). Germline V gene sequence: CDR1 SGHRS, CDR2 YFSETQ. This CDR3 region has 13 residues. V was trimmed by 5 bases and J by 0 bases, leaving 9 bases between them. CDR3 DNA sequence: TGCGCCAGCAGGGGGGCAGCCTCCTACGAGCAGTACTTC. It specifies CASRGAASYEQYF.

The V gene is TRBV15, the J gene TRBJ2-1; D unresolved. This CDR3 comprises 18 residues. Per germline, CDR1 LNHNV and CDR2 YYDKDF (reference sequence). The V end lost 0 bases, the J end lost 0 bases, and 15 bases lay between the germline ends. CDR3 in DNA: TGTGCCACCAGCAGAGATAAACTGGCCTCCCCCTCCTACAATGAGCAGTTCTTC. It codes for CATSRDKLASPSYNEQFF.

V and J are TRBV4-1 and TRBJ1-3; unclear D gene. CDR1 MGHRA and CDR2 YSYEKL come from the germline V gene. The CDR3 sequence is 13 residues long. Trimming shortened V by 3 bases and J by 3 bases, and 6 bases separated the two germline ends. CDR3 loop: CASSQLVGNTIYF. In DNA, the CDR3 is TGCGCCAGCAGCCAGCTGGTTGGAAACACCATATATTTT.

The V and J genes are TRBV5-6 and TRBJ2-3; 7 nucleotides match TRBD2. The CDR3 is 19 amino acids. The germline V gene encodes CDR1 SGHDT and CDR2 YYEEEE. Unmatched junction bases numbered 13, after V lost 0 bases and J lost 0 bases. The CDR3 nucleotides are TGTGCCAGCAGCTTGGCCGGCCGGGGTAGCGGGTATAGCACAGATACGCAGTATTTT. As protein: CASSLAGRGSGYSTDTQYF.

The gene calls are TRBV19 and TRBJ2-2; D gene unclear. The germline V and J ends were trimmed by 6 bases and 7 bases, with 18 bases remaining between them. Germline values: CDR1 LNHDA, CDR2 SQIVND (reference sequence). The CDR3 runs to 15 residues. CDR3 protein: CASRGKSASFGELFF. The CDR3 bases are TGTGCCAGTAGGGGGAAATCGGCCTCGTTCGGGGAGCTGTTTTTT.

This clone was detected once. The genes are TRBV5-5 and TRBJ2-3; TRBD2 matches 14 bases. CDR1 is SGHKS and CDR2 is YYEKEE in the germline V gene (reference sequence). The CDR3 is 18 residues long. V shed 0 bases and J 7 bases; nucleotides not matched to a gene: 10. CDR3 nucleotide sequence: TGTGCCAGCAGCTTGGCCGGGACTAGCGGGAGTGGTATTAATACGCAGTATTTT. Its translation is CASSLAGTSGSGINTQYF.

The chain uses TRBV6-6 and TRBJ2-3, with no clear D. This CDR3 comprises 13 residues. CDR1 is MNHNY and CDR2 is SVGAGI in the germline V gene (reference sequence). The V gene lost 6 bases and the J gene lost 1 base, with 8 bases spanning the gap. The CDR3 is CASRDTGTDTQYF. The CDR3 DNA sequence: TGTGCCAGCAGAGACACTGGCACAGATACGCAGTATTTT.

V is TRBV19 and J is TRBJ1-5; maybe TRBD1 (6 bases). CDR1 LNHDA and CDR2 SQIVND come from the germline V gene (reference sequence). V shed 5 bases and J shed 4 bases, with 15 bases lying between them. This CDR3 region has 15 residues. CDR3 in amino acids: CASSLQGQQNQPQHF. CDR3 in DNA: TGTGCCAGTAGTCTCCAAGGACAGCAGAATCAGCCCCAGCATTTT. Looking up the rest from reference TRBV19 and TRBJ1-5 gives the full variable domain: DGGITQSPKYLFRKEGQNVTLSCEQNLNHDAMYWYRQDPGQGLRLIYYSQIVNDFQKGDIAEGYSVSREKKESFPLTVTSAQKNPTAFYLCASSLQGQQNQPQHFGDGTRLSIL.

The chain uses TRBV4-2 and TRBJ2-6; D remains ambiguous. Trimming removed 2 bases from V and 0 bases from J, with 2 bases in between. CDR3 size: 14 residues. Per germline, CDR1 LGHNA and CDR2 YNFKEQ. The CDR3 loop reads CASSQNSGANVLTF. In DNA form, the CDR3 reads TGTGCCAGCAGCCAAAACTCTGGGGCCAACGTCCTGACTTTC.

This chain joins TRBV15 and TRBJ1-5; D call uncertain. The germline V and J ends were trimmed by 5 bases and 0 bases, with 14 bases remaining between them. The germline V gene has CDR1 LNHNV and CDR2 YYDKDF (reference sequence). CDR3 length equals 16 residues. The CDR3 region is CATSPKPSYSNQPQHF. CDR3 DNA: TGTGCCACCAGCCCCAAGCCCAGTTATAGCAATCAGCCCCAGCATTTT.

The J gene is TRBJ2-2, the V gene TRBV5-1; 7 positions agree with TRBD1. The CDR3 consists of 14 residues. From germline, CDR1 is SGHRS and CDR2 YFSETQ. Trimming took 3 bases from V and 9 from J; bases not matched to a gene: 8. The CDR3 nucleotides are TGCGCCAGCAGCTCCGACAGGGTTGAGAGGGAGCTGTTTTTT. It translates to CASSSDRVERELFF.

The chain joins TRBV18 to TRBJ1-4; tentative D call: TRBD1 (6 bases). V was pared by 3 bases and J by 6 bases, with 11 bases between. The CDR3 is 14 residues long. In germline, CDR1 is KGHSH, CDR2 LQKENI. The chain's CDR3 is CASSPTGLDEKLFF. The DNA of the CDR3 is TGTGCCAGCTCACCCACAGGGCTCGATGAAAAACTGTTTTTT.

The rearrangement joins TRBV10-3 to TRBJ2-7, with 8 bases fitting TRBD1. V was clipped by 6 bases and J by 0 bases; unmatched bases: 7. CDR1 ENHRY and CDR2 SYGVKD come from the germline V gene. The CDR3 runs 15 residues. The CDR3 sequence: CAISRTGTDSYEQYF. CDR3 coding DNA: TGTGCCATCAGCAGGACAGGGACTGACTCCTACGAGCAGTACTTC.

V usage is TRBV5-4 and J usage is TRBJ2-3; 9 bases map to TRBD2. The CDR3 is 17 amino acids. CDR1 and CDR2 from the germline V gene are SGHNT and YYREEE (reference sequence). The J segment lost 0 bases and the V segment lost 0 bases, leaving 5 bases of the junction unmatched. CDR3 protein: CASSLDGLAPSTDTQYF. The CDR3 coding sequence is TGTGCCAGCAGCTTGGACGGACTAGCGCCTAGCACAGATACGCAGTATTTT.

This sequence joins TRBV6-6 and TRBJ1-5; tentatively, D is TRBD1 (5 bases). Germline CDR1 and CDR2: MNHNY and SVGAGI (reference sequence). The CDR3 consists of 15 residues. The V and J ends lost 2 bases and 0 bases respectively, with 8 bases between them. CDR3 loop: CASSYGDLSNQPQHF. The CDR3 coding sequence is TGTGCCAGCAGTTACGGGGACCTTAGCAATCAGCCCCAGCATTTT.

V is TRBV29-1 and J is TRBJ1-2, with a possible D match to TRBD1 (5 bases). Trimming pared 7 bases from V and 4 bases from J, leaving 10 bases between. Germline-derived CDR1 and CDR2 are SQVTM and ANQGSEA. The CDR3 extends over 11 amino acids. CDR3 DNA: TGCAGCGCCTCAGGGATCTATGGCTACACCTTC. Amino acid sequence: CSASGIYGYTF.

The rearrangement uses TRBV5-4 and TRBJ1-2; D remains unclear. The CDR3 totals 14 residues. CDR1 SGHNT and CDR2 YYREEE come from the germline V gene (reference sequence). Trimming left V 1 base short and J 2 bases short, with 9 bases between. The CDR3, as DNA: TGTGCCAGCAGCTTGATCGGGGAGAACTATGGCTACACCTTC. Amino acids: CASSLIGENYGYTF. Based on the CDR3 plus reference TRBV5-4 and TRBJ1-2, the full variable domain is ETGVTQSPTHLIKTRGQQVTLRCSSQSGHNTVSWYQQALGQGPQFIFQYYREEENGRGNFPPRFSGLQFPNYSSELNVNALELDDSALYLCASSLIGENYGYTFGSGTRLTVV.

The chain combines TRBV18 with TRBJ2-2, with D possibly called TRBD1 or TRBD2 (5 bases each). V lost 4 bases and J 4 bases, leaving 16 bases between the germline ends. The CDR3 is 16 amino acids. From germline, CDR1 is KGHSH and CDR2 LQKENI. The CDR3 spells CASSLGTRVLTGELFF. In nucleotides, the CDR3 is TGTGCCAGCTCACTAGGGACCCGTGTTCTCACCGGGGAGCTGTTTTTT.

The DNA for the CDR3 is TGTGCCAGCAGAGGGGACAGGGGAGGTAGTTCACCCCTCCACTTT. Amino acids: CASRGDRGGSSPLHF. The V gene is TRBV6-5, the J gene TRBJ1-6; 10 nucleotides align to TRBD1. Germline CDR1 MNHEY, CDR2 SVGAGI. This CDR3 spans 15 amino acids. Trimming cost V 6 bases and J 9 bases; bases outside gene matches: 8.